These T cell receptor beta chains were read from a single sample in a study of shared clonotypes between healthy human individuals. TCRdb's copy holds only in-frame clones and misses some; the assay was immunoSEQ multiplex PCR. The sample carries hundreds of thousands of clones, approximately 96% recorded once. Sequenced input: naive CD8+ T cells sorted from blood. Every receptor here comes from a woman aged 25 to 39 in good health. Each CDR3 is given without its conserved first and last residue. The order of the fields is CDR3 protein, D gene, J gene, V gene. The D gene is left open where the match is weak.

CDR3: ASSSRDSSYEQY; D: TRBD1; J: .; V: TRBV5-4
CDR3: ASSPEGLYEQY; D: .; J: TRBJ2-7; V: TRBV7-9
CDR3: ASSSGGSAYNEQF; D: TRBD2; J: TRBJ2-1; V: TRBV9
CDR3: ASSPTGLNTEAF; D: TRBD1; J: TRBJ1-1; V: TRBV6-5
CDR3: ASSPPVAVRQY; D: .; J: TRBJ2-3; V: TRBV9
CDR3: ASSSAGTRVHEAF; D: .; J: TRBJ1-1; V: TRBV19
CDR3: ASSPPLGLAYNEQF; D: TRBD2; J: TRBJ2-1; V: TRBV28
CDR3: SLGLAGVGEQF; D: TRBD2; J: TRBJ2-1; V: TRBV29-1
CDR3: ASRDTGELF; D: .; J: TRBJ2-2; V: TRBV7-9
CDR3: ASSSGRSYEQY; D: .; J: TRBJ2-7; V: TRBV6-5
CDR3: ASQRSWGAYEQF; D: .; J: TRBJ2-1; V: TRBV10-1
CDR3: ASSPPGPGYGYT; D: .; J: TRBJ1-2; V: TRBV28
CDR3: ASSFSREQF; D: .; J: TRBJ2-1; V: TRBV11-2
CDR3: ASSPGSNYGYT; D: .; J: TRBJ1-2; V: TRBV10-2
CDR3: ASSSGQGREPQH; D: TRBD1; J: TRBJ1-5; V: TRBV5-6
CDR3: ASSPSSGTGAWNSEAF; D: TRBD1; J: TRBJ1-1; V: TRBV23-1
CDR3: ASSLRSFGTGELF; D: .; J: TRBJ2-2; V: TRBV5-1
CDR3: ASSLPPGEQY; D: .; J: TRBJ2-7; V: TRBV9
CDR3: ASSPSPNRVTEKLF; D: .; J: TRBJ1-4; V: TRBV14
CDR3: ASWDSGELF; D: .; J: TRBJ2-2; V: TRBV25-1
CDR3: ASSFGTGGGEQY; D: TRBD1; J: TRBJ2-7; V: TRBV5-4
CDR3: ASSQGAGSTDTQY; D: TRBD2; J: TRBJ2-3; V: TRBV4-1
CDR3: ASSQILAGNEQF; D: TRBD2; J: TRBJ2-1; V: TRBV4-1
CDR3: ASSLYSNTGELF; D: .; J: TRBJ2-2; V: TRBV28
CDR3: ASSQERYQETQY; D: .; J: TRBJ2-5; V: TRBV18
CDR3: ASRLYPSYNEQF; D: .; J: TRBJ2-1; V: TRBV27
CDR3: ASSVDSRHEQY; D: .; J: TRBJ2-7; V: TRBV9
CDR3: ASSLFPGLAASSYEQY; D: TRBD2; J: TRBJ2-7; V: TRBV28
CDR3: ASSVEPAVNTDTQY; D: .; J: TRBJ2-3; V: TRBV9
CDR3: ASSQRDSGYEQY; D: TRBD1; J: .; V: TRBV4-1
CDR3: ATSRDAVNNEQF; D: .; J: TRBJ2-1; V: TRBV15
CDR3: ASRTDRGSPYEQY; D: TRBD1; J: TRBJ2-7; V: TRBV5-4
CDR3: ASSLLDRGSVTYEQY; D: TRBD1; J: TRBJ2-7; V: TRBV11-2
CDR3: ASSPPRQPYEQY; D: .; J: TRBJ2-7; V: TRBV28
CDR3: SVSWEGGYT; D: .; J: TRBJ1-2; V: TRBV29-1
CDR3: ASSLGLADYTGELF; D: TRBD2; J: TRBJ2-2; V: TRBV5-8
CDR3: ASSPPSTAEAF; D: .; J: TRBJ1-1; V: TRBV18
CDR3: ASSRGLAGYQETQY; D: TRBD2; J: TRBJ2-5; V: TRBV5-4
CDR3: ASSPSLGTVTGELF; D: .; J: TRBJ2-2; V: TRBV27
CDR3: ASSSTDKTGVNTEAF; D: TRBD1; J: TRBJ1-1; V: TRBV7-9
CDR3: ASSGTGDLEQY; D: TRBD1; J: TRBJ2-7; V: TRBV2
CDR3: ASSLSYAMGGNTIY; D: .; J: TRBJ1-3; V: TRBV5-1
CDR3: ATAISAYNEQF; D: .; J: TRBJ2-1; V: TRBV15
CDR3: ASSLGLPLAGGYEQY; D: TRBD2; J: TRBJ2-7; V: TRBV27
CDR3: TSSQIEGANTEAF; D: .; J: TRBJ1-1; V: TRBV1
CDR3: ATSRDLGEQF; D: .; J: TRBJ2-1; V: TRBV15
CDR3: ASSYSAGYEQY; D: .; J: TRBJ2-7; V: TRBV6-6
CDR3: ASSLGAYMNTEAF; D: .; J: TRBJ1-1; V: TRBV7-6
CDR3: AWMPGTGENSPLH; D: TRBD1; J: TRBJ1-6; V: TRBV30
CDR3: ASSEQGGFTGELF; D: TRBD1; J: TRBJ2-2; V: TRBV5-8
CDR3: ASSSQGDTQY; D: .; J: TRBJ2-3; V: TRBV7-8
CDR3: ASSLSRGAYSNQPQH; D: .; J: TRBJ1-5; V: TRBV28
CDR3: ASKYGGGNTEAF; D: .; J: TRBJ1-1; V: TRBV5-1
CDR3: ASTLDRLGTGELF; D: .; J: TRBJ2-2; V: TRBV28
CDR3: ASSPGRGNSYEQY; D: .; J: TRBJ2-7; V: TRBV11-3